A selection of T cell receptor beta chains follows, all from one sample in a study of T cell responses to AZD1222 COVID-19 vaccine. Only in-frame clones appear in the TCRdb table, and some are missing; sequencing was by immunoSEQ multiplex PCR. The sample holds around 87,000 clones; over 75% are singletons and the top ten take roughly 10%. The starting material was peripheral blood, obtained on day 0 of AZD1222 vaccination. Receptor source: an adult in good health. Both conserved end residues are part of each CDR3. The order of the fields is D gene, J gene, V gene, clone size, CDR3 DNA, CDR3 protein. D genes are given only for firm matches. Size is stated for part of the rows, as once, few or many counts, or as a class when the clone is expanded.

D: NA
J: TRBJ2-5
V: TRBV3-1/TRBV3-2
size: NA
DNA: TGTGCCAGCAGCCAAGTGGGGCATCAAGAGACCCAGTACTTC
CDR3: CASSQVGHQETQYF

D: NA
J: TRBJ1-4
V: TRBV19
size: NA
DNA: TGTGCCAGTAGTCCGCCCGGGACAAGGAATGAAAAACTGTTTTTT
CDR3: CASSPPGTRNEKLFF

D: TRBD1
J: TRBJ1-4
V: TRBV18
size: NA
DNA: TGTGCCAGCTCACGCGACAGGGGAGGTGAAAAACTGTTTTTT
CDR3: CASSRDRGGEKLFF

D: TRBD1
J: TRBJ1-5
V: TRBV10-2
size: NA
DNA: TGCGCCAGCAGGGGGACAGTCAATCAGCCCCAGCATTTT
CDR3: CASRGTVNQPQHF

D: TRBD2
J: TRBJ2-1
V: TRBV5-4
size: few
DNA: TGTGCCAGCAGCTTCCCCGGGACTAGCGGGAACATACCACGGCAGTTCTTC
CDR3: CASSFPGTSGNIPRQFF

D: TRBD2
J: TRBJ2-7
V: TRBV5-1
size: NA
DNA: TGCGCCAGCAGCTTGGATAGCGGGGGGAGCTCCTACGAGCAGTACTTC
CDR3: CASSLDSGGSSYEQYF

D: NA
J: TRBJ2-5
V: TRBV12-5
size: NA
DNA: TGTGCTAGTGGTTTGAGAAACGAAGAGACCCAGTACTTC
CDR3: CASGLRNEETQYF

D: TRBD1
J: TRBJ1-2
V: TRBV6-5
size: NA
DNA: TGTGCCAGCAGGGGGACAGGGGTTAACTATGGCTACACCTTC
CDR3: CASRGTGVNYGYTF

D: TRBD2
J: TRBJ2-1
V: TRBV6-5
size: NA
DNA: TGTGCCAGCAGTAGGCTAGCGGGAATTACCAATGAGCAGTTCTTC
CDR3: CASSRLAGITNEQFF

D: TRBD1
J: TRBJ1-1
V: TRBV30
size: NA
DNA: TGTGCCTGGACCCTAGACAGGGAGACTGAAGCTTTCTTT
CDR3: CAWTLDRETEAFF

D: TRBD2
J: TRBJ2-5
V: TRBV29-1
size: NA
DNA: TGCAGCGTTTATGCCGGGACTAGTGTACAGACCCAGTACTTC
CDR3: CSVYAGTSVQTQYF

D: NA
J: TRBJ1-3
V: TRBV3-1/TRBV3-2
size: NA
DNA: TGTGCCAGCAGCCAAGATATTGGGACGCCTGGAAACACCATATATTTT
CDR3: CASSQDIGTPGNTIYF

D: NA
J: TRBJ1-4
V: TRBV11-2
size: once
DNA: TGTGCCAGCAGCTTAGGTTATAATGAAAAACTGTTTTTT
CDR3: CASSLGYNEKLFF

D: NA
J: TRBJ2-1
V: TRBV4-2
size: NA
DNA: TGTGCCAGCAGTCGGCCGGGACCATCCTACAATGAGCAGTTCTTC
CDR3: CASSRPGPSYNEQFF

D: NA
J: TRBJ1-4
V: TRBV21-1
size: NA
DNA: TGTGCCAGCAGCAAAGAGGGAGCGGAAAAACTGTTTTTT
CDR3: CASSKEGAEKLFF

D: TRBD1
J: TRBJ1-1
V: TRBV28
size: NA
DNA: TGTGCCAGCAGTTTATGGACAGGGCGGAACACTGAAGCTTTCTTT
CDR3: CASSLWTGRNTEAFF

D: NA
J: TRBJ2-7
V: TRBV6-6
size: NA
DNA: TGTGCCAGCCCTGAGGGGGGAGACTACGAGCAGTACTTC
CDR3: CASPEGGDYEQYF

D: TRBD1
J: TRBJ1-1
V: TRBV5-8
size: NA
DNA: TGTGCCAGCAGCTTGTATATGACAGGGGGCACTGAAGCTTTCTTT
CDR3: CASSLYMTGGTEAFF

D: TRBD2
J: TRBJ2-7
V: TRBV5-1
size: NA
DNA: TGCGCCAGCAGCCCCAATAGCGGGGGGACCTCCTACGAGCAGTACTTC
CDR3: CASSPNSGGTSYEQYF

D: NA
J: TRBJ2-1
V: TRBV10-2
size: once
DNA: TGCGCCAGTCAATCGGGGTACTACAATGAGCAGTTCTTC
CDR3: CASQSGYYNEQFF

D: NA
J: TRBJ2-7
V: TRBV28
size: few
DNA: TGTGCCAGCAATACTAGGGTTCCCTACGAGCAGTACTTC
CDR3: CASNTRVPYEQYF

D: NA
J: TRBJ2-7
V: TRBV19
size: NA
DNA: TGTGCCAGTAGTATTCAAGGCGTGCAGGGTCGAAACGAGCAGTACTTC
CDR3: CASSIQGVQGRNEQYF

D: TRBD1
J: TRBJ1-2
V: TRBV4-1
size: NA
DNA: TGCGCCAGCAGCCTCGCCCTCGGACAGGCCCACTATGGCTACACCTTC
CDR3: CASSLALGQAHYGYTF

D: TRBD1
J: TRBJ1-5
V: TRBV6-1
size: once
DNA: TGTGCCAGCAGTGAATTGAGTCCCGGGACAGGGAGGGGTCAGCCCCAGCATTTT
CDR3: CASSELSPGTGRGQPQHF

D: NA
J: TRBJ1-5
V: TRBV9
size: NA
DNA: TGTGCCAGCAGCGTAGTTGAGGGGTCGAATCAGCCCCAGCATTTT
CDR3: CASSVVEGSNQPQHF

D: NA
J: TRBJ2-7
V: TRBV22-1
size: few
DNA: TGTCCTGGGAGCGCACGGCAGACCTACGAGCAGTACTTC
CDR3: CPGSARQTYEQYF

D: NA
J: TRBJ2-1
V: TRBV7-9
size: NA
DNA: TGTGCCAGCAGCCCAGGGATCCATGAGCAGTTCTTC
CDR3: CASSPGIHEQFF

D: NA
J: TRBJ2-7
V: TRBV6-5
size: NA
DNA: TGTGCCAGCACCCTTAGGGGCCGAACGGGAGAGCAGTACTTC
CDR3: CASTLRGRTGEQYF

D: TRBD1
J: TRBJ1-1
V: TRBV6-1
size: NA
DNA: TGTGCCAGCAGTGAAGGAGCCAGGGGGGGACCTGAAGCTTTCTTT
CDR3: CASSEGARGGPEAFF

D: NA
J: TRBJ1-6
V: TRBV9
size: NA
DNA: TGTGCCAGCAGCGTAGGGGGGGCAGCTTCACCCCTCCACTTT
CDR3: CASSVGGAASPLHF

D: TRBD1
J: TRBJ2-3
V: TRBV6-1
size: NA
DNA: TGTGCCAGCAGTGCCCTACAGGGGAACGTCCCCACAGATACGCAGTATTTT
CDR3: CASSALQGNVPTDTQYF

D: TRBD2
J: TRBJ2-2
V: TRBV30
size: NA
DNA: TGTGCCTGGGGGCGGGAGCGGGACACCGGGGAGCTGTTTTTT
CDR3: CAWGRERDTGELFF

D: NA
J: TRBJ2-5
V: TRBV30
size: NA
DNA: TGTGCCTGGAGTGTGGGTTTAAGGGAGACCCAGTACTTC
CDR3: CAWSVGLRETQYF

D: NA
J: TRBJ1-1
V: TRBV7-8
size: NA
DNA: TGTGCCAGCAGCTTGCGTTCGGGGTCCACTGAAGCTTTCTTT
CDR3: CASSLRSGSTEAFF

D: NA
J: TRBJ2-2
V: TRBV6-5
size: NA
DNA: TGTGCCAGCAGTTACTCGGCAAGGGGCTACACCGGGGAGCTGTTTTTT
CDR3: CASSYSARGYTGELFF

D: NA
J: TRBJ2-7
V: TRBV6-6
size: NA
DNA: TGTGCCAGCAGTGTGGTGGTTGGCACCTACGAGCAGTACTTC
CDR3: CASSVVVGTYEQYF

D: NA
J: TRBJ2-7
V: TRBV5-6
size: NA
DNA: TGTGCCAGCAGATTGACAGGTTCCTACGAGCAGTACTTC
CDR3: CASRLTGSYEQYF

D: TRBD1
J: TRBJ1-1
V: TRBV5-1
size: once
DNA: TGCGCCAGCAGCTTGGCTGGACAGGTCAGCACTGAAGCTTTCTTT
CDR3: CASSLAGQVSTEAFF

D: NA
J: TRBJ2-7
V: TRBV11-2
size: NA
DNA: TGTGCCAGCAGCCGCCCGGGACGGATCTCCTACGAGCAGTACTTC
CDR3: CASSRPGRISYEQYF

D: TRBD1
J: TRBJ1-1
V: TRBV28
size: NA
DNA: TGTGCCAGCAGTCCTGACAGGGACACTGAAGCTTTCTTT
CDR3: CASSPDRDTEAFF

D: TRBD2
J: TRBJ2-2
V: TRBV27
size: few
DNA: TGTGCCAGCAGTCCCGGGGGGTCATTCGTCGGGGAGCTGTTTTTT
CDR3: CASSPGGSFVGELFF

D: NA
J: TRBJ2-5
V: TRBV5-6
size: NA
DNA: TGTGCCAGCAGCTTGTCTTGGGGGTCAGGCGCCGGGGAGACCCAGTACTTC
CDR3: CASSLSWGSGAGETQYF

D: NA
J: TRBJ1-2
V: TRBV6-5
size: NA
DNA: TGTGCCTCGAGGGAGGGAGGCTCTAACTATGGCTACACCTTC
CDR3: CASREGGSNYGYTF

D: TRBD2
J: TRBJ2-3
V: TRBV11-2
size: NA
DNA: TGTGCCAGCAGCTCGACTAGCGGGGGGGCCGGAGATACGCAGTATTTT
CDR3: CASSSTSGGAGDTQYF

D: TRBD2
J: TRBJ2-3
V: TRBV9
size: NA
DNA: TGTGCCAGCAGCGTGGGACTAGCGGGCAGGAATCCTAGCACAGATACGCAGTATTTT
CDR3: CASSVGLAGRNPSTDTQYF

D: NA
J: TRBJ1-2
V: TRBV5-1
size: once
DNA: TGCGCCAGCAGCTTGGAAGCCTTCAACTATGGCTACACCTTC
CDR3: CASSLEAFNYGYTF

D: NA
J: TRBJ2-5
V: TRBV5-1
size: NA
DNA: TGCGCCAGCAGCTTATCCACAGGGTCCCAGCAGGAGACCCAGTACTTC
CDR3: CASSLSTGSQQETQYF

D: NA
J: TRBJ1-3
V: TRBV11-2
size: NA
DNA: TGTGCCAGCAGTCCGGACATCCTCTCTGGAAACACCATATATTTT
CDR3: CASSPDILSGNTIYF

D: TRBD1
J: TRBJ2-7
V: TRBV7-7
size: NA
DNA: TGTGCTAGCAGCCGTGGACAGGGGAGCGGCTACGAGCAGTACTTC
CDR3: CASSRGQGSGYEQYF

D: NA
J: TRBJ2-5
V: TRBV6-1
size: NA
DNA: TGTGCCAGCAGTGAAGCAGCAGGGGTCCAAGAGACCCAGTACTTC
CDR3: CASSEAAGVQETQYF

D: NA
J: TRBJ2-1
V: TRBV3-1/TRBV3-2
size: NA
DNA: TGTGCCAGCAGCGAAAGGGGGAATCCATACAATGAGCAGTTCTTC
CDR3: CASSERGNPYNEQFF